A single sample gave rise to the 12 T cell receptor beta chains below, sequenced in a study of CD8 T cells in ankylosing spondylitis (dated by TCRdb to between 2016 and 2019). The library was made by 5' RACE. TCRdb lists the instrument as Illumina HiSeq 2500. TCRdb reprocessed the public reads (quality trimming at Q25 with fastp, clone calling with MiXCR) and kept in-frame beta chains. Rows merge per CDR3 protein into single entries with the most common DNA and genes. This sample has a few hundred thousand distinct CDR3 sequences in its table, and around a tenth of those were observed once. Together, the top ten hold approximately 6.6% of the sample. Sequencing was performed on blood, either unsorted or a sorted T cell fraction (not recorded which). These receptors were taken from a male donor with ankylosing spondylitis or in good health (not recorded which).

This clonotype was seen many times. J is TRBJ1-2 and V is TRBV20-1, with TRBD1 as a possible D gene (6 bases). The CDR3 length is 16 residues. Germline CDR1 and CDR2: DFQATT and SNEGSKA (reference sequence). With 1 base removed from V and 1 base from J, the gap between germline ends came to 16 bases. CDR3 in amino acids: CSARARTELLNYGYTF. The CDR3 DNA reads TGCAGTGCTAGAGCTCGGACAGAACTACTTAACTATGGCTACACCTTC.

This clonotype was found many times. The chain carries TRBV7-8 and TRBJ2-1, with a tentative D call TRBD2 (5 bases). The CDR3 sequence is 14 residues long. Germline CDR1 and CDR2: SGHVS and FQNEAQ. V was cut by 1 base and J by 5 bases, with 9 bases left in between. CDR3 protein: CASSLGTLDNEQFF. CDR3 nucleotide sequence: TGTGCCAGCAGCTTAGGGACTTTAGACAATGAGCAGTTCTTC.

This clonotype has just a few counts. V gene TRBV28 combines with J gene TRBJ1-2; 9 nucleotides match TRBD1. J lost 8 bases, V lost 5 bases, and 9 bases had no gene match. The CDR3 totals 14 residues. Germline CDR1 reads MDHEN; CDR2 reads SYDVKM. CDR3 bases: TGTGCCAGCAGTCCCCGGGACAGGGTTCGCGGCTACACCTTC. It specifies CASSPRDRVRGYTF.

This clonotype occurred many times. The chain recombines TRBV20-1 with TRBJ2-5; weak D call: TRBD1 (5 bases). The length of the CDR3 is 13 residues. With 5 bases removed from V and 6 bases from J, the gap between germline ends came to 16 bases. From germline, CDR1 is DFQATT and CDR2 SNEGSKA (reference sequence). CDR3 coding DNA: TGCAGTGCTCCCCCCCGAAGGGGAAAGACCCAGTACTTC. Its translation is CSAPPRRGKTQYF.

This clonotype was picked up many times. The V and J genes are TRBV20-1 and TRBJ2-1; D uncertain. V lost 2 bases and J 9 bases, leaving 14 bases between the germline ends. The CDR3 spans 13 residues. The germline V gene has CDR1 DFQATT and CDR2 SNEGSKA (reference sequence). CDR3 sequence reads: CSARPGSYLEQFF. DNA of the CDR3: TGCAGTGCTAGACCCGGTAGCTACCTTGAGCAGTTCTTC.

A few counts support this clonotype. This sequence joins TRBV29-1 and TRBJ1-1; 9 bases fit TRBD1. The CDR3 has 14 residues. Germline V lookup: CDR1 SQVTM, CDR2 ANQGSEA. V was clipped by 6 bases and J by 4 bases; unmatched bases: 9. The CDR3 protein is CSVLQGALRTEAFF. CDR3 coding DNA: TGCAGCGTATTACAGGGGGCACTTCGCACTGAAGCTTTCTTT.

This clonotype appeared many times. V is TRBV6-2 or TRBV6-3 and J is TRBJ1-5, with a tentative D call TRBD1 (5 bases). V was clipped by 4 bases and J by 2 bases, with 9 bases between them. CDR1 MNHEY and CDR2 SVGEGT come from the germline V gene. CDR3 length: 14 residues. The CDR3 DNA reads TGTGCCAGCAGTTCAGGGTTGGGCAATCAGCCCCAGCATTTT. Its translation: CASSSGLGNQPQHF.

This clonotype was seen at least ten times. Here the CDR3 DNA reads TGCGCCAGCAGCTTGGAGGGTAGGTCTGGGGCCAACGTCCTGACTTTC. Translating it yields CASSLEGRSGANVLTF. The chain combines TRBV5-1 with TRBJ2-6, with no clear D. The V end lost 0 bases, the J end lost 1 base, and 8 bases lay between the germline ends. Per the germline V gene, CDR1 is SGHRS and CDR2 is YFSETQ. The length of the CDR3 is 16 residues.

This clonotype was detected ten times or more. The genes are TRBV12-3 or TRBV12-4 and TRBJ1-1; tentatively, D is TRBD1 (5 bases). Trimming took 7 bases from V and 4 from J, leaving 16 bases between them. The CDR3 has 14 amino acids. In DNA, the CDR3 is TGTGCCAGCACCCCGGGAGACGGGGGCACTGAAGCTTTCTTT. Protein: CASTPGDGGTEAFF.

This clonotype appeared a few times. The CDR3 loop reads CASNPDGASGEYF. CDR3 in DNA: TGTGCCAGCAATCCCGACGGGGCTAGCGGGGAGTACTTC. J is TRBJ2-7 and V is TRBV12-3 or TRBV12-4; 9 nucleotides match TRBD2. J was trimmed by 11 bases and V by 7 bases; bases with no gene match: 12. This CDR3 is 13 amino acids long.

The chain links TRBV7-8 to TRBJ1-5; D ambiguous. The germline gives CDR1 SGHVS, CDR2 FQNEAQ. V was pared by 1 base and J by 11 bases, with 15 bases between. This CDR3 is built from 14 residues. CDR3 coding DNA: TGTGCCAGCAGCTTAGGTGACACGGGGAGGACCCAGCATTTT. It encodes CASSLGDTGRTQHF.

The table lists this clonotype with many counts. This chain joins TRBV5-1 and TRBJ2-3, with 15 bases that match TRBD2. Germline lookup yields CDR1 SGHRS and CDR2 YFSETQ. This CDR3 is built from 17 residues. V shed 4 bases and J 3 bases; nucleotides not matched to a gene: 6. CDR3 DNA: TGCGCCAGCAGCGTCGGACTAGCGGGGGGGTTAACAGATACGCAGTATTTT. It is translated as CASSVGLAGGLTDTQYF.